Each of the 21 T cell receptor beta chains below was sequenced from the same sample in a study of long-term antiretroviral therapy in people with HIV. Run at survey level, the immunoSEQ assay was version v3.0. Clones were read by immunoSEQ multiplex PCR, and TCRdb kept only the in-frame ones, dropping some. This sample carries about 21,000 clones, roughly 72% of them seen once, and the ten largest clones take 5.5% to 8%. The sequences come from unsorted PBMCs, collected 2.2 years after starting antiretroviral therapy. The receptors were sampled from a man aged 50 to 60 with HIV.

The chain combines TRBV2 with TRBJ2-7; D is perhaps TRBD1 or TRBD2 (5 bases each). The CDR3 is 14 amino acids. V was clipped by 6 bases and J by 3 bases, with 15 bases between them. The germline V gene encodes CDR1 SNHLY and CDR2 FYNNEI. For the CDR3, the DNA is TGTGCCAGCAGACCGGGACGGGCATACTACGAGCAGTACTTC. The encoded protein is CASRPGRAYYEQYF. The variable domain in full, completed from reference TRBV2 and TRBJ2-7, reads EPEVTQTPSHQVTQMGQEVILRCVPISNHLYFYWYRQILGQKVEFLVSFYNNEISEKSEIFDDQFSVERPDGSNFTLKIRSTKLEDSAMYFCASRPGRAYYEQYFGPGTRLTVT.

This rearrangement joins TRBV5-1 to TRBJ2-6, with D maybe TRBD2 (5 bases). The V gene's germline CDR1 is SGHRS and CDR2 YFSETQ. This CDR3 region has 16 residues. With 4 bases removed from V and 3 bases from J, the gap between germline ends came to 14 bases. CDR3 DNA: TGCGCCAGCAGCCCCCTATCGGGAAGTGGGGCCAACGTCCTGACTTTC. Its translation is CASSPLSGSGANVLTF.

The chain joins TRBV28 to TRBJ2-3; the D gene is possibly TRBD2 (6 bases). The CDR3 covers 16 residues. Looked up from germline, CDR1 is MDHEN and CDR2 is SYDVKM. Trimming pared 5 bases from V and 1 base from J, leaving 16 bases between. The CDR3, as DNA: TGTGCCAGCAGTCAGCTGCGGGGCACGGGCACAGATACGCAGTATTTT. Its protein is CASSQLRGTGTDTQYF.

The chain joins TRBV7-3 to TRBJ2-2, with D hard to call. The germline V and J ends were trimmed by 1 base and 4 bases, with 10 bases remaining between them. The CDR3 has 15 amino acids. Germline V gene sequence: CDR1 SGHTA, CDR2 FQGTGA. The DNA of the CDR3 is TGTGCCAGCAGCTTAAATGCCGCCGGCACCGGGGAGCTGTTTTTT. As protein: CASSLNAAGTGELFF.

This chain links TRBV11-2 with TRBJ2-5, with 9 bases identical to TRBD2. Per the germline V gene, CDR1 is SGHAT and CDR2 is FQNNGV. This CDR3 region has 13 residues. J was trimmed by 1 base and V by 8 bases; bases with no gene match: 2. This CDR3 is CASGSGSQETQYF. DNA for the CDR3: TGTGCCAGCGGTAGCGGGAGCCAAGAGACCCAGTACTTC.

This sequence joins TRBV7-2 and TRBJ2-7; possibly TRBD1 for D (5 bases). The CDR3 extends over 14 amino acids. Germline V gene sequence: CDR1 SGHTA, CDR2 FQGNSA. Between the trimmed V and J ends, which lost 2 bases and 0 bases, there was a span of 8 bases. The CDR3 DNA reads TGTGCCAGCAGCTTAACGACAGCCTCCTACGAGCAGTACTTC. It is translated as CASSLTTASYEQYF.

The chain couples TRBV18 to TRBJ2-5; possibly TRBD1 or TRBD2 for D (5 bases each). The CDR3 extends over 15 amino acids. Trimming shortened V by 3 bases and J by 5 bases, and 16 bases separated the two germline ends. Germline assignment: CDR1 KGHSH and CDR2 LQKENI. The CDR3 protein is CASSPTADSGETQYF. The CDR3 nucleotides are TGTGCCAGCTCACCGACCGCGGACTCAGGGGAGACCCAGTACTTC.

The chain uses TRBV7-2 and TRBJ1-1, with D unresolved. Germline CDR1 is SGHTA and CDR2 is FQGNSA. The CDR3 loop spans 15 amino acids. V was trimmed by 5 bases and J by 1 base, leaving 14 bases between them. The CDR3 here is CASSKPPHRNTEAFF. CDR3 DNA: TGTGCCAGCAGCAAACCCCCCCACAGGAACACTGAAGCTTTCTTT.

CDR3 bases: TGTGCCAGCAGCTTCCGGGACAGGGAGGCTGAGCAGTTCTTC. Translating gives CASSFRDREAEQFF. The V gene is TRBV7-2, the J gene TRBJ2-1; TRBD1 matches 9 bases. This CDR3 region has 14 residues. CDR1 is SGHTA and CDR2 is FQGNSA in the germline V gene. V lost 3 bases and J lost 9; bases outside the gene matches: 6.

This clone was counted a few times. The CDR3: CASSMTGTGTDEQYF. The DNA of the CDR3 is TGTGCCAGCAGCATGACCGGGACAGGGACCGACGAGCAGTACTTC. The rearrangement links TRBV21-1 to TRBJ2-7; TRBD1 is the table's D call and was not checked against the DNA. TRBV21-1 is designated a pseudogene. The CDR3 runs 15 residues.

This sequence joins TRBV25-1 and TRBJ2-1, with D maybe TRBD2 (5 bases). Germline V gene lookup returns CDR1 MGHDK and CDR2 SYGVNS. Deletions cut 7 bases from V and 8 bases from J, with 18 bases between. The CDR3 is made up of 14 amino acids. CDR3 in DNA: TGTGCCAGCACCCCCATCGGGCTAGCACATGAGCAGTTCTTC. Amino acids: CASTPIGLAHEQFF.

The genes are TRBV7-3 and TRBJ2-2, with D perhaps being TRBD1 or TRBD2 (6 bases each). CDR1 and CDR2 (germline): SGHTA, FQGTGA. The germline V and J ends were trimmed by 2 bases and 4 bases, with 14 bases remaining between them. The CDR3 is 16 amino acids. The CDR3 DNA follows: TGTGCCAGCAGCTTATTAGGGGGGACCTCCACCGGGGAGCTGTTTTTT. Translated, it gives CASSLLGGTSTGELFF.

This clone was recorded only once. The rearrangement joins TRBV6-1 to TRBJ2-5, with D maybe TRBD2 (6 bases). CDR3 length: 14 residues. The V end was cut by 8 bases, the J end by 4 bases, with 17 bases between. CDR1 and CDR2 from the germline V gene are MNHNS and SASEGT. DNA of the CDR3: TGTGCCAGCCGCGGGACGCCAAATGGAGAGACCCAGTACTTC. Amino acids: CASRGTPNGETQYF.

This clone was seen more than once but under ten times. The gene calls are TRBV2 and TRBJ1-2; TRBD1 is a possible D gene (5 bases). The CDR3 contains 12 residues. Germline V lookup: CDR1 SNHLY, CDR2 FYNNEI. V was shortened by 11 bases and J by 2 bases, with 12 bases between the two germline ends. The CDR3 spells CASIPGNYGYTF. CDR3 DNA sequence: TGTGCCTCAATCCCAGGGAACTATGGCTACACCTTC.

V and J are TRBV7-9 and TRBJ2-5; D ambiguous. V lost 5 bases and J lost 3, with 10 bases in between. CDR3 length: 13 residues. CDR1 SEHNR and CDR2 FQNEAQ come from the germline V gene (reference sequence). The CDR3 region has the DNA TGTGCCAGCAGCCCCGGGCATAAAGAGACCCAGTACTTC. This codes for CASSPGHKETQYF.

This sequence joins TRBV15 and TRBJ1-5; possibly TRBD1 for D (6 bases). Trimming left V 1 base short and J 2 bases short, with 12 bases between. This CDR3 has 16 residues. Per germline, CDR1 LNHNV and CDR2 YYDKDF (reference sequence). CDR3 nucleotides: TGTGCCACCAGCAGAGCCCCGGGGGGGCGCAATCAGCCCCAGCATTTT. Translation gives CATSRAPGGRNQPQHF.

The CDR3 loop is CASSYEQGDNQPQHF. The DNA for the CDR3 is TGTGCCAGCAGTTACGAGCAGGGGGATAACCAGCCCCAGCATTTT. The chain links TRBV6-5 to TRBJ1-5; 7 bases fit TRBD1. The germline CDR1 and CDR2 sequences are MNHEY and SVGAGI. V shed 2 bases and J 7 bases; nucleotides not matched to a gene: 8. The CDR3 has 15 residues.

This chain connects TRBV7-9 to TRBJ1-1, with D possibly matching TRBD1 (5 bases). Germline CDR1 reads SEHNR; CDR2 reads FQNEAQ (reference sequence). The CDR3 loop spans 15 amino acids. Trimming pared 6 bases from V and 1 base from J, leaving 15 bases between. The CDR3 region is CASRATERGNTEAFF. CDR3 bases: TGTGCCAGCAGAGCGACAGAACGGGGGAACACTGAAGCTTTCTTT.

The chain has TRBV6-5 and TRBJ2-7; TRBD2 aligns across 8 bases. This CDR3 is 12 amino acids long. V was pared by 11 bases and J by 1 base, with 4 bases of the junction left unmatched. The germline gives CDR1 MNHEY, CDR2 SVGAGI. The CDR3 region is CAPQRGSYEQYF. The CDR3 DNA reads TGTGCCCCTCAGCGGGGGTCCTACGAGCAGTACTTC.

This clone was counted a single time. This chain links TRBV18 with TRBJ2-1; D may match TRBD1 or TRBD2 (5 bases each). Germline CDR1 is KGHSH and CDR2 is LQKENI. This CDR3 is built from 15 residues. The germline V and J ends were trimmed by 0 bases and 4 bases, with 10 bases remaining between them. Here the CDR3 DNA reads TGTGCCAGCTCACCACCGGTCGGGACGTACAATGAGCAGTTCTTC. It codes for CASSPPVGTYNEQFF.

This clone was counted between two and nine times. CDR3: CASSLHGQLTF. The CDR3 bases are TGTGCCAGCAGCTTGCATGGACAGCTCACCTTC. The chain joins TRBV5-4 to TRBJ1-2; tentative D call: TRBD1 (6 bases). V was clipped by 1 base and J by 13 bases, with 11 bases between them. Germline CDR1 reads SGHNT; CDR2 reads YYREEE (reference sequence). CDR3 length equals 11 residues.